The rows below give T cell receptor beta chains drawn from one sample of a study of lymphopenia after photon versus proton radiotherapy. The method was immunoSEQ multiplex PCR; TCRdb's version includes in-frame clones alone and lacks a portion of them. The table lists approximately 12,000 clones, 88% of them singletons, with around 3.3% in the top ten. The sample here was peripheral blood, taken from a patient treated with photon-based radiotherapy. These receptors all come from a man aged 55 to 70 with pancreatic cancer. Each CDR3 is given with its conserved first and last residue. Rows give clone size only sometimes, using once, few, many, or a class for an expanded clone.

v_gene,j_gene,abundance,CDR3aa
TRBV5-1,TRBJ2-5,.,CASSRTSGAQETQYF
TRBV9,TRBJ2-1,.,CASTSQGGYNEQFF
TRBV12-5,TRBJ1-1,.,CASGEQGGIAFF
TRBV7-8,TRBJ1-2,few,CASSLVRGAANYGYTF
TRBV9,TRBJ1-4,.,CASSVGLNQNEKLFF
TRBV5-4,TRBJ2-7,.,CASSSDSYEQYF
TRBV5-4,TRBJ1-1,.,CASSPGREQEAFF
TRBV7-9,TRBJ2-4,once,CASSLIVSRLAAKNIQYF
TRBV7-3,TRBJ1-6,.,CASSHSPAGNSPLHF
TRBV19,TRBJ2-5,.,CASSRRQVGETQYF
TRBV19,TRBJ2-7,.,CASSIRDKPYEQYF
TRBV6-5,TRBJ2-7,.,CASRGRDSYEQYF
TRBV6-1,TRBJ1-3,.,CASRGAGGNTIYF
TRBV27,TRBJ1-5,.,CASSSGEDYLHQPQHF
TRBV12-5,TRBJ2-7,.,CASGLVRLHEQYF
TRBV18,TRBJ2-7,.,CASSPETSGGALYF
TRBV18,TRBJ2-5,.,CASSAGQYEETQYF
TRBV28,TRBJ1-1,.,CASSFRGLGTEAFF
TRBV19,TRBJ2-2,.,CASSPPGHRGSGELFF
TRBV11-3,TRBJ2-5,.,CASSSRTGKTQYF
TRBV7-9,TRBJ2-7,.,CASSPFSQKITYEQYF
TRBV21-1,TRBJ2-2,.,CASDPGGGDTGELFF
TRBV6-1,TRBJ1-5,.,CASSAQGSQPQHF
TRBV11-2,TRBJ1-2,.,CASTKIGRGIGGYTF
TRBV7-2,TRBJ2-5,.,CASSPPTFRETQYF
TRBV19,TRBJ1-6,.,CASSPQSLKGAASPLHF
TRBV5-6,TRBJ1-6,.,CASSFPGYNSPLHF
TRBV29-1,TRBJ1-1,.,CSVVSQGSLNTEAFF
TRBV4-2,TRBJ1-1,once,CASSQDLVEAFF
TRBV5-8,TRBJ1-1,.,CASSFHPNTEAFF
TRBV27,TRBJ1-1,.,CASRRDRRGNTEAFF
TRBV11-3,TRBJ2-7,.,CASSPDYEQYF
TRBV5-1,TRBJ2-3,.,CASSLSQDTQYF
TRBV15,TRBJ1-1,.,CATSRYDYNTEAFF
TRBV5-4,TRBJ2-7,.,CASSLFDEQYF
TRBV4-1,TRBJ1-2,.,CASSQALLQHYGYTF
TRBV5-6,TRBJ2-5,.,CASSLKGPGGPQYF
TRBV5-1,TRBJ1-2,.,CASSLDFDGYTF
TRBV9,TRBJ2-7,.,CASSAGQTSSYEQYF
TRBV9,TRBJ1-2,.,CASSSRTAYTF
TRBV29-1,TRBJ2-1,.,CSGAGGPYNEQFF
TRBV30,TRBJ2-5,once,CAWTLLGTRGTQYF
TRBV4-3,TRBJ2-1,.,CASSHAGGSSYNEQFF
TRBV18,TRBJ1-1,.,CASSREVWFEAFF
TRBV5-1,TRBJ1-6,.,CASSYGQGPEPLHF
TRBV7-8,TRBJ2-3,.,CASSHGERDTQYF
TRBV19,TRBJ2-7,.,CASSISTSRGYEQYF
TRBV4-3,TRBJ1-2,.,CASSLSYRGGYTF
TRBV4-3,TRBJ1-2,.,CASSQAIQGRHGYTF
TRBV6-5,TRBJ2-5,few,CASSLQGAETQYF
TRBV7-2,TRBJ1-1,.,CASSWAATEAFF
TRBV5-1,TRBJ2-3,.,CASRAGTVSDTQYF
TRBV18,TRBJ2-4,.,CASSPPTRGQGPNIQYF
TRBV7-9,TRBJ1-3,.,CASRQSAGTEGNTIYF
TRBV6-6,TRBJ1-3,.,CASRPGTGPGNTIYF